The rows below give T cell receptor beta chains drawn from one sample of a study of shared clonotypes between healthy human individuals. Measured with immunoSEQ multiplex PCR; TCRdb has only the in-frame clones, and not every one. This sample has roughly 2,000,000 clones, with roughly 95% found just once. The sequencing sample was made of naive CD8+ T cells from PBMCs. The receptors come from a man aged 18 to 29 in good health. Some clones in this sample may be carry-over from other donors' samples. CDR3s include the opening cysteine and the closing phenylalanine or tryptophan. D genes are given only for firm matches. Size values are once, few and many counts, or a class for expanded clones, and some rows have none.

V gene	J gene	clone size	D gene	CDR3 DNA	CDR3 protein
TRBV9	TRBJ2-1	-	-	TGTGCCAGCAGCGTAGAGGGAACAGCTAGCTCCTACAATGAGCAGTTCTTC	CASSVEGTASSYNEQFF
TRBV7-8	TRBJ2-2	-	-	TGTGCCAGCCCGAGGTACACCGGGGAGCTGTTTTTT	CASPRYTGELFF
TRBV5-1	TRBJ1-2	-	-	TGCGCCAGCAGCTTATCCGGGACATCTCTTAACTATGGCTACACCTTC	CASSLSGTSLNYGYTF
TRBV4-2	TRBJ2-2	-	-	TGTGCCAGCAGCCAACTCAGGGGCGGGGAGCTGTTTTTT	CASSQLRGGELFF
TRBV29-1	TRBJ2-5	-	-	TGCAGCGTTGACGTTCTAACTGAAGAGACCCAGTACTTC	CSVDVLTEETQYF
TRBV2	TRBJ2-7	-	-	TGTGCCAGCAGTGAAGCAACTGCATCCTCCTACGAGCAGTACTTC	CASSEATASSYEQYF
TRBV7-3	TRBJ2-5	once	-	TGTGCCAGCAGCTTAACGAACAGCGTACAAGAGACCCAGTACTTC	CASSLTNSVQETQYF
TRBV2	TRBJ2-3	-	TRBD1	TGTGCCAGCGCCAGGGGGAACAGTGCCACAGATACGCAGTATTTT	CASARGNSATDTQYF
TRBV13	TRBJ2-7	-	-	TGTGCCAGCAGCTCGCTAGGGGCCCACTACGAGCAGTACTTC	CASSSLGAHYEQYF
TRBV7-9	TRBJ2-7	once	-	TGTGCCAGCAGCTCCCAGGGCCAGTTCCCCTACGAGCAGTACTTC	CASSSQGQFPYEQYF
TRBV2	TRBJ1-4	-	TRBD1	TGTGCCAGCAGTCAGATTCCGGGACAGGGAATTTTATTTAATGAAAAACTGTTTTTT	CASSQIPGQGILFNEKLFF
TRBV29-1	TRBJ1-2	-	TRBD1	TGCAGCGTTGTTGGTGGGACAGAGGATGGCTACACCTTC	CSVVGGTEDGYTF
TRBV5-6	TRBJ2-6	-	-	TGTGCCAGCAGCTCCACCGGAGAGGGCCCTGGGGCCAACGTCCTGACTTTC	CASSSTGEGPGANVLTF
TRBV28	TRBJ2-2	-	-	TGTGCCAGCAGTGATGTGGAATGGAACACCGGGGAGCTGTTTTTT	CASSDVEWNTGELFF
TRBV5-1	TRBJ2-3	-	TRBD2	TGCGCCAGCAGCCCGACGACGGGGGGGTACACAGATACGCAGTATTTT	CASSPTTGGYTDTQYF
TRBV28	TRBJ1-4	-	-	TGTGCCAGCAGTTTGGGGACCTATGCAACTAATGAAAAACTGTTTTTT	CASSLGTYATNEKLFF
TRBV27	TRBJ2-3	-	-	TGTGCCAGCAGTTTCCGCGGGGGCACAGATACGCAGTATTTT	CASSFRGGTDTQYF
TRBV28	TRBJ2-7	-	-	TGTGCCAGCAGCTCGAACTACGAGCAGTACTTC	CASSSNYEQYF
TRBV7-9	TRBJ1-1	-	TRBD1	TGTGCCAGCAGCTTAGAGTTGGACAGGGAAGGGAACTGGGCTTTCTTT	CASSLELDREGNWAFF
TRBV7-2	TRBJ2-5	-	TRBD2	TGTGCCAGCAGCATGACTAGCGGGAGGTTGGAGACCCAGTACTTC	CASSMTSGRLETQYF
TRBV11-2	TRBJ2-5	-	-	TGTGCCAGCAGCTTAGATCTCCGTCAAGAGACCCAGTACTTC	CASSLDLRQETQYF
TRBV27	TRBJ2-7	-	TRBD2	TGTGCCAGCAGTCTCCGACTAGCGGTTACCTACGAGCAGTACTTC	CASSLRLAVTYEQYF
TRBV27	TRBJ2-5	-	-	TGTGCCAGCAGTTTATCTCCCCCCCTGTCCTTAAACAAGGGTGTCGACAAGACCCAGTACTTC	CASSLSPPLSLNKGVDKTQYF
TRBV4-1	TRBJ2-4	-	-	TGCGCCAGCAGCCAAGATTGGCCAGACAGGCCAGGCGGCATTCAGTACTTC	CASSQDWPDRPGGIQYF
TRBV7-3	TRBJ2-1	-	TRBD2	TGTGCCAGCAGCTCAGTGGGGAGGGCTGAGCAGTTCTTC	CASSSVGRAEQFF
TRBV4-2	TRBJ2-1	-	TRBD2	TGTGCCAGCAGCCCCTCCTCTAGCGGGAGGACCTACAATGAGCAGTTCTTC	CASSPSSSGRTYNEQFF
TRBV11-2	TRBJ2-5	-	TRBD1	TGTGCCAGCAGCTTAGCCAGACTCCGGGACAGGGGGCCCCAAGAGACCCAGTACTTC	CASSLARLRDRGPQETQYF
TRBV27	TRBJ2-7	-	TRBD1	TGTGCCAGCAGTTTCACAGGGGGCAACGAGCAGTACTTC	CASSFTGGNEQYF
TRBV27	TRBJ2-7	-	TRBD2	TGTGCCAGCAGTCAAAAGCGGGGATCGCTTGGCGAGCAGTACTTC	CASSQKRGSLGEQYF
TRBV27	TRBJ2-7	-	-	TGTGCCAGCAGTTTCGGCACTTCCTACGAGCAGTACTTC	CASSFGTSYEQYF
TRBV11-2	TRBJ1-5	-	-	TGTGCCAGCAGCTTAGCGGGAAGGAGCAATCAGCCCCAGCATTTT	CASSLAGRSNQPQHF
TRBV30	TRBJ1-1	-	-	TGTGCCTGGAGTGTGCTGGGCGTTGGTTCGAACACTGAAGCTTTCTTT	CAWSVLGVGSNTEAFF
TRBV29-1	TRBJ2-3	-	-	TGCAGCGTCCAATGGCAGGGCGGAGATACGCAGTATTTT	CSVQWQGGDTQYF
TRBV15	TRBJ1-4	-	-	TGTGCCACCAGCCGGGGTCCGGCTAATGAAAAACTGTTTTTT	CATSRGPANEKLFF
TRBV27	TRBJ2-3	-	TRBD2	TGTGCCAGCAGTCCCCTCGCGGGAGGGCCTTCAAATACGCAGTATTTT	CASSPLAGGPSNTQYF
TRBV27	TRBJ2-1	-	TRBD2	TGTGCCAGCATCCCCGGGACTAGCGGGAGAGGAAATGAGCAGTTCTTC	CASIPGTSGRGNEQFF
TRBV7-9	TRBJ2-7	-	TRBD1	TGTGCCAGCAGCGGGAGCCGGGACAGCACCTACGAGCAGTACTTC	CASSGSRDSTYEQYF
TRBV11-2	TRBJ2-2	-	TRBD2	TGTGCCAGCAGCCCCGACGGGGGGATCTGGGGCGGGACCGGGGAGCTGTTTTTT	CASSPDGGIWGGTGELFF
TRBV15	TRBJ1-2	-	TRBD1	TGTGCCACCAGACCAGGAGGGGGCGAATATGGCTACACCTTC	CATRPGGGEYGYTF
TRBV15	TRBJ1-1	-	-	TGTGCCACCAATATGGAGGGTGGGAACACTGAAGCTTTCTTT	CATNMEGGNTEAFF
TRBV5-4	TRBJ2-7	-	TRBD2	TGTGCCAGCAGGCCTACTAGCGGGAGCGAGCAGTACTTC	CASRPTSGSEQYF
TRBV7-6	TRBJ2-1	-	TRBD2	TGTGCCAGCAGCCAACTAGGGGAGGGAGGGCCTTACAATGAGCAGTTCTTC	CASSQLGEGGPYNEQFF
TRBV23-1	TRBJ2-1	-	TRBD2	TGCGCCAGCAGTCAATCGATTCTACTAGCGGGAGAGGTTGAGCAGTTCTTC	CASSQSILLAGEVEQFF
TRBV4-2	TRBJ2-7	-	-	TGTGCCAGCAGCCAGGCCGGTGTGGGCGAGCAGTACTTC	CASSQAGVGEQYF
TRBV7-9	TRBJ1-5	few	-	TGTGCCAGCAGCTCGGGACCGAATAGCAATCAGCCCCAGCATTTT	CASSSGPNSNQPQHF
TRBV7-9	TRBJ1-2	-	TRBD1	TGTGCCAGCAGCCCGACAGGGACTGGCGGCTATGGCTACACCTTC	CASSPTGTGGYGYTF
TRBV7-9	TRBJ2-5	-	TRBD1	TGTGCCAGCAGCGGTACAGGGGTCCAAGAGACCCAGTACTTC	CASSGTGVQETQYF
TRBV10-3	TRBJ1-3	-	-	TGTGCCATCAGTGATGGAAGAGGAAACACCATATATTTT	CAISDGRGNTIYF
TRBV4-2	TRBJ2-1	-	TRBD2	TGTGCCAGCAACGGGGGAGGGTACAATGAGCAGTTCTTC	CASNGGGYNEQFF